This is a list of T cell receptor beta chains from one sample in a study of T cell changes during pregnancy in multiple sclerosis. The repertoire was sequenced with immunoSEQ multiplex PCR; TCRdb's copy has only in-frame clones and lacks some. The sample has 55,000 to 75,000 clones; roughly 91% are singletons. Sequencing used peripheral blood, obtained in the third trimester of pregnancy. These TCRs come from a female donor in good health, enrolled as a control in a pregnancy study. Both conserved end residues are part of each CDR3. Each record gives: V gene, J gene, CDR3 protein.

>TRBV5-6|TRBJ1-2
CASSQGQGELYGYTF
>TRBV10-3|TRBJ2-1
CAIRGASYNEQFF
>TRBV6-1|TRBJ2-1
CASSEESGGYNEQFF
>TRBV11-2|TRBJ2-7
CASSYAGQGNEQYF
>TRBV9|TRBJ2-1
CASSVGGEQFF
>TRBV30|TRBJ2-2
CAWISFPGTGELFF
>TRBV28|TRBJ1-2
CASSQTLTGIYGYTF
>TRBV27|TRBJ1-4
CASSFGGTGEKLFF
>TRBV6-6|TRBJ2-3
CASSYVADTQYF
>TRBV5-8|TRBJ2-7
CASSLEAPYEQYF
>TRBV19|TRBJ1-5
CASSRQGGAYQPQHF
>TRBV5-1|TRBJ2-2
CASSKMAGGAGELFF
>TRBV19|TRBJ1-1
CASSIGMTGLNTEAFF
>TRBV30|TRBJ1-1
CAWSSRTGGLNTEAFF
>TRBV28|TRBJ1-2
CATGDSLNYGYTF
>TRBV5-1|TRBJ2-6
CASSHRTAKETLDGSGANVLTF
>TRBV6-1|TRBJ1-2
CASSERGGTSAGYTF
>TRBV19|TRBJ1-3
CATTPRQPGNTIYF
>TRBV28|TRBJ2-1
CASSLVGQGSYNEQFF
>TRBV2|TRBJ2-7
CASSELYEQYF
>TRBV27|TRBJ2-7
CASSPSGTGGHGQYEQYF
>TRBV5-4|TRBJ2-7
CASSLVRGLDYEQYF
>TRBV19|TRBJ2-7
CAGRDSNSYEQYF
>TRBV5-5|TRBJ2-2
CASSLGGDGLFANTGELFF
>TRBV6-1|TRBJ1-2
CASSGDTNYGYTF
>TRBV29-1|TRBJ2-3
CSVMVASIDTQYF
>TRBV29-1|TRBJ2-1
CSVDVTGLSYNEQFF
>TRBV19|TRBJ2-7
CASSIALSPAGEQYF
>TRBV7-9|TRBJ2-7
CASSPIQRESSYEQYF
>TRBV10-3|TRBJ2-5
CAISDTGTRKETQYF
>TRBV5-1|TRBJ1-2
CASSTRQGLAYGYTF
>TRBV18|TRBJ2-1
CASSLPAGLYNEQFF
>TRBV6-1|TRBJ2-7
CASSESFYEQYF
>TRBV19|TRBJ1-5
CASRENTGYGNQPQHF
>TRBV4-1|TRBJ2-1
CASSSGGASGNRVGSYNEQFF
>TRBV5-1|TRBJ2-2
CASSPLAGGNTGELFF
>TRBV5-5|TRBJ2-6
CASSRRPTDSGANVLTF
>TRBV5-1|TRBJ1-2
CASSLVYRGDYGYTF
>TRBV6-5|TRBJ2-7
CASSYSTQGGYEQYF
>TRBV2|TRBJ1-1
CASRDGTVRQAFF
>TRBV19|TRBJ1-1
CASSIGTAGTLEAFF
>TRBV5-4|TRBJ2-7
CASSPPPGSYEQYF
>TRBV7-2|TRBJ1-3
CASSSQVLSGNTIYF
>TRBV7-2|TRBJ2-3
CASSSMRDFTDTQYF
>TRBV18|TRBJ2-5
CASSLNRGREETQYF